This TCR beta chain comes out of a study of beta chain features in type 1 diabetes. Study-level points and caveats: For Type 1 diabetes patients, all four CD4+ subsets carried TCRB CDR3s that were moderately but significantly shorter. Fewer insertions but more deletions were seen at VDJ junctions in type 1 diabetes patients.

Investigators reverse transcribed all isolated RNA, so they sequenced expressed TCRB transcripts. Assay: immunoSEQ multiplex PCR; the TCRdb copy retains only in-frame clones and omits some. The table records under 20,000 clones, about 53% of them present only once. The collection from each donor was one heparinised blood draw averaging roughly 110 mL. CDR3 length: 14 amino acids. Germline V gene sequence: CDR1 SGHVS, CDR2 FQNEAQ. A remark on this clone: As yet, its antigen is unknown. Germline is not matched at one junction end, which may reflect a read error.

Material: stem cell memory CD4+ T cells from blood. J is TRBJ2-1 and V is TRBV7-8; D call uncertain. This clonotype was obtained from a man younger than 35 in good health. CDR3 sequence: CASSLGGGTGFSIF. The CDR3 nucleotides read TGTGCCAGCAGCTTAGGTGGTGGAACCGGGTTTTCAATCTTC.